These T cell receptor beta chains were read from a single sample in a study of blood T cell repertoires in COVID-19. Some clones are missing from TCRdb's copy, which holds only in-frame ones; the method was immunoSEQ multiplex PCR. The data contain around 160,000 clones, about four fifths of them singletons. Sequenced sample: peripheral blood. Receptors were obtained from a human donor with acute or convalescent COVID-19. The donor label of this sample is uncertain. Both conserved end residues are part of each CDR3. D genes are given only for firm matches. A clone size is listed for some rows: how often the clone was seen (once, few, many), or a class if it is expanded.

V,size,J,D,DNA,CDR3
TRBV5-4,NA,TRBJ1-1,NA,TGTGCCAGCAGCTTAGGAGACGGCTTAGTGACCACTGAAGCTTTCTTT,CASSLGDGLVTTEAFF
TRBV6-4,NA,TRBJ2-1,NA,TGTGCCAGCAGTGGTGGGGGGGCAAATAATGAGCAGTTCTTC,CASSGGGANNEQFF
TRBV5-5,many,TRBJ2-3,TRBD1,TGTGCCAGCAGCTGGACAGGAAACACAGATACGCAGTATTTT,CASSWTGNTDTQYF
TRBV3-1/TRBV3-2,NA,TRBJ1-6,NA,TGTGCCAGCAGCTCCAGGGAGGATAATTCACCCCTCCACTTT,CASSSREDNSPLHF
TRBV2,few,TRBJ1-2,NA,TGTGCCAGCACTCCGGGCGGGGGTCTAAGGGGCTACACCTTC,CASTPGGGLRGYTF
TRBV3-1/TRBV3-2,once,TRBJ2-1,TRBD2,TGTGCCAGCAGCCAGCTTCTGGGGACTAGCGGGGTTGAGCAGTTCTTC,CASSQLLGTSGVEQFF
TRBV6-5,NA,TRBJ2-5,TRBD1,TGTGCCAGCAGTTACAAGGGGACAGGGGGGTTCGAGACCCAGTACTTC,CASSYKGTGGFETQYF
TRBV15,few,TRBJ1-3,NA,TGTGCCACCAGCAGAGATCCGGGACTCCTAGGAAACACCATATATTTT,CATSRDPGLLGNTIYF
TRBV18,NA,TRBJ1-4,NA,TGTGCCAGCTCACCACGAACAGAGAATGAAAAACTGTTTTTT,CASSPRTENEKLFF
TRBV14,once,TRBJ2-2,TRBD1,TGTGCCAGCAGTCGACAGGGTAGAGGGGCCGGGGAGCTGTTTTTT,CASSRQGRGAGELFF
TRBV4-1,NA,TRBJ1-2,TRBD1,TGCGCCAGCAGCCAAGATGCGACAGGGCCCTGGGGCTACACCTTC,CASSQDATGPWGYTF
TRBV27,few,TRBJ1-6,NA,TGTGCCAGCAGGGTAAACCCTTTCAGGGGTGGGGGATCACCCCTCCACTTT,CASRVNPFRGGGSPLHF
TRBV24-1,NA,TRBJ2-3,TRBD1,TGTGCCACCAGTGATATCTCCGGGACAGGGATGGAAGATACGCAGTATTTT,CATSDISGTGMEDTQYF
TRBV5-1,NA,TRBJ2-7,NA,TGCGCCAGCAGCTTAGAGAGGAGTCCCCGCGAGCAGTACTTC,CASSLERSPREQYF
TRBV6-6,few,TRBJ1-1,NA,TGTGCCAGCAGTTATGACAGCCCACGGGCTGAAGCTTTCTTT,CASSYDSPRAEAFF